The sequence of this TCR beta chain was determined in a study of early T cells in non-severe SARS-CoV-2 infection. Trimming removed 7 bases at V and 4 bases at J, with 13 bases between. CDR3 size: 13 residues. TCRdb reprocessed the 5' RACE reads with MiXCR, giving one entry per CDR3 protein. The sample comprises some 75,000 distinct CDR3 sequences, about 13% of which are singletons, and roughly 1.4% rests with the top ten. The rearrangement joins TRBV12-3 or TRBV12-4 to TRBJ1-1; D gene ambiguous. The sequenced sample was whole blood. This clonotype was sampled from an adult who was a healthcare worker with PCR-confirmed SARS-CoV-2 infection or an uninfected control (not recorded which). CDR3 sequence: CASTPAGGTEAFF. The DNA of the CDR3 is TGTGCCAGCACGCCCGCGGGCGGCACTGAAGCTTTCTTT.